The 24 T cell receptor beta chains presented below share a single source sample, sequenced in a study of blood T cell repertoires in COVID-19. The table came from immunoSEQ multiplex PCR; TCRdb's copy has only in-frame clones and leaves some out. Found here are approximately 200,000 clones, about nine tenths of them singletons; the top ten hold around 2.3%. Sequenced input: peripheral blood. The receptors come from a man in his sixties or seventies with active or convalescent COVID-19.

The sample holds one count of this clone. The V and J genes are TRBV7-8 and TRBJ2-3, with 12 bases lining up with TRBD2. Germline lookup yields CDR1 SGHVS and CDR2 FQNEAQ. Trimming removed 5 bases from V and 0 bases from J; junction bases left unmatched: 6. This CDR3 contains 17 residues. As DNA, the CDR3 is TGTGCCAGCAGCCGACTAGCGGGGGAGCCTAGCACAGATACGCAGTATTTT. This encodes CASSRLAGEPSTDTQYF.

For the CDR3, the DNA is TGCGCCAGCAGCCAACCCCTAGCCAAAAACATTCAGTACTTC. It translates to CASSQPLAKNIQYF. This rearrangement joins TRBV4-1 to TRBJ2-4; D remains unclear. The V end was cut by 2 bases, the J end by 0 bases, with 5 bases between. CDR1 is MGHRA and CDR2 is YSYEKL in the germline V gene. The CDR3 length is 14 residues.

CDR3 bases: TGTGCCAGCAGCGGACAAGTCACAGATACGCAGTATTTT. Its protein is CASSGQVTDTQYF. V usage is TRBV6-5 and J usage is TRBJ2-3, with a weak D call TRBD1 (5 bases). The V gene's germline CDR1 is MNHEY and CDR2 SVGAGI. This CDR3 has 13 residues. V shed 6 bases and J shed 2 bases, with 9 bases lying between them.

The V and J genes are TRBV4-1 and TRBJ2-5; D is possibly TRBD2 (5 bases). The CDR3 loop spans 15 amino acids. Trimming took 4 bases from V and 4 from J, leaving 16 bases between them. Germline CDR1 MGHRA, CDR2 YSYEKL. Here the CDR3 reads CASSLTEGGGETQYF. The CDR3 DNA follows: TGCGCCAGCAGCCTTACCGAGGGCGGTGGAGAGACCCAGTACTTC.

This chain connects TRBV19 to TRBJ1-2, with a weak D call TRBD1 (6 bases). The CDR3 is made up of 14 amino acids. The germline V and J ends were trimmed by 5 bases and 8 bases, with 18 bases remaining between them. The germline gives CDR1 LNHDA, CDR2 SQIVND (reference sequence). CDR3 nucleotide sequence: TGTGCCAGTAGTCTGGGACAATCTAGCACCGGCTACACCTTC. It yields the protein CASSLGQSSTGYTF.

The chain employs TRBV30 and TRBJ2-1, with D tentatively TRBD2 (7 bases). CDR3 size: 14 residues. The V gene's germline CDR1 is GTSNPN and CDR2 SVGIG (reference sequence). Trimming left V 2 bases short and J 4 bases short, with 12 bases between. CDR3 bases: TGTGCCTGGAGTAGGGGGGGGAGGTACAATGAGCAGTTCTTC. This gives the protein CAWSRGGRYNEQFF.

The chain joins TRBV11-2 to TRBJ1-5; TRBD1 agrees at 8 bases. The V and J ends lost 2 bases and 7 bases, in that order; junction bases with no gene match: 4. The CDR3 has 14 residues. Looked up from germline, CDR1 is SGHAT and CDR2 is FQNNGV. This CDR3 reads CASSLPGGGQPQHF. The CDR3 DNA sequence: TGTGCCAGCAGCTTACCAGGGGGCGGCCAGCCCCAGCATTTT.

This rearrangement joins TRBV10-3 to TRBJ2-7; 9 bases align to TRBD1. The CDR3 runs 20 residues. Germline CDR1 reads ENHRY; CDR2 reads SYGVKD. V lost 4 bases and J lost 2; bases outside the gene matches: 21. The CDR3 loop reads CAISGLSERPGQGTPYEQYF. CDR3 nucleotides: TGTGCCATCAGTGGCCTAAGTGAGCGGCCGGGACAGGGAACACCCTACGAGCAGTACTTC.

The chain carries TRBV7-2 and TRBJ2-7, with TRBD1 as a possible D gene (6 bases). CDR3 size: 15 residues. V was clipped by 2 bases and J by 3 bases, with 14 bases between them. Germline V gene sequence: CDR1 SGHTA, CDR2 FQGNSA. The CDR3 loop reads CASSLFRQGGYEQYF. CDR3 coding DNA: TGTGCCAGCAGCTTATTCCGTCAAGGGGGCTACGAGCAGTACTTC.

The V gene is TRBV2, the J gene TRBJ1-2, with 7 bases aligning to TRBD1. CDR1 is SNHLY, CDR2 FYNNEI, per germline. The CDR3 consists of 12 residues. The CDR3 loop is CASNRGDYGYTF. CDR3 nucleotides: TGTGCTTCTAACAGGGGTGATTATGGCTACACCTTC.

This clone occurred many times. The chain links TRBV6-1 to TRBJ1-2, with D maybe TRBD1 (5 bases). With 2 bases removed from V and 7 bases from J, the gap between germline ends came to 11 bases. This CDR3 has 13 amino acids. Germline V CDR1 and CDR2: MNHNS, SASEGT. The CDR3 is CASSEQGLSGYTF. Written as DNA, the CDR3 is TGTGCCAGCAGTGAACAGGGCCTATCTGGCTACACCTTC.

The chain employs TRBV6-2 or TRBV6-3 and TRBJ2-2; D unresolved. The V and J ends lost 4 bases and 4 bases respectively, with 13 bases between them. This CDR3 has 15 residues. The germline gives CDR1 MNHEY, CDR2 SVGEGT. The CDR3 DNA sequence: TGTGCCAGCAGTTCCATACGGCACAGCACCGGGGAGCTGTTTTTT. Translation gives CASSSIRHSTGELFF.

This chain joins TRBV5-4 and TRBJ2-7, with 11 bases lining up with TRBD2. The CDR3 consists of 15 residues. The germline gives CDR1 SGHNT, CDR2 YYREEE (reference sequence). The V gene end was trimmed by 3 bases and the J gene end by 3 bases; junction bases not matched to a gene: 5. The CDR3 sequence: CASSSRLAGYYEQYF. The CDR3 nucleotides are TGTGCCAGCAGCTCTAGACTAGCGGGGTACTACGAGCAGTACTTC.

The chain uses TRBV28 and TRBJ2-7; 11 positions agree with TRBD2. Germline V CDR1 and CDR2: MDHEN, SYDVKM. The CDR3 consists of 15 residues. The trim removed 2 bases at V and 7 bases at J, leaving 7 bases unmatched. CDR3 loop: CASSLLAGGRREQYF. CDR3 nucleotides: TGTGCCAGCAGTTTACTAGCGGGAGGCAGGAGGGAGCAGTACTTC.

V and J are TRBV6-4 and TRBJ2-5; D possibly corresponds to TRBD1 (6 bases). Germline assignment: CDR1 MRHNA and CDR2 SNTAGT. With 6 bases removed from V and 5 bases from J, the gap between germline ends came to 19 bases. This CDR3 is built from 15 residues. The DNA of the CDR3 is TGTGCCAGCAGGAACAGACAGGAAATGCGGGAGACCCAGTACTTC. Translated: CASRNRQEMRETQYF.

This clone was seen a few times. This chain uses TRBV5-1 with TRBJ1-1, with TRBD1 identical over 9 bases. The CDR3 sequence is 13 residues long. The junction had 3 bases not matched to a gene; V was cut back by 2 bases and J by 7 bases. Germline assignment: CDR1 SGHRS and CDR2 YFSETQ. The CDR3 DNA is TGCGCCAGCAGCTTACAGGGGGCCGGTGAAGCTTTCTTT. Translated, it gives CASSLQGAGEAFF.

V usage is TRBV2 and J usage is TRBJ2-7, with 10 positions matching TRBD2. The CDR3 is 15 residues long. The germline CDR1 and CDR2 sequences are SNHLY and FYNNEI. The V gene end was trimmed by 4 bases and the J gene end by 3 bases; junction bases not matched to a gene: 6. In nucleotides, the CDR3 is TGTGCCAGCAGTGGAAGCGGGGGGGCCCTCTACGAGCAGTACTTC. Amino acid sequence: CASSGSGGALYEQYF.

The chain carries TRBV5-4 and TRBJ2-2; D call uncertain. V was trimmed by 4 bases and J by 3 bases, leaving 13 bases between them. This CDR3 comprises 15 residues. Germline lookup yields CDR1 SGHNT and CDR2 YYREEE (reference sequence). CDR3 in DNA: TGTGCCAGCAGCCCGGAGTGGCTAGACACCGGGGAGCTGTTTTTT. Translating gives CASSPEWLDTGELFF.

The gene calls are TRBV7-2 and TRBJ2-5; TRBD1 matches at 11 bases. V trimming: 10 bases; J trimming: 5 bases; junction bases outside the gene matches: 12. CDR3 length: 15 amino acids. Per the germline V gene, CDR1 is SGHTA and CDR2 is FQGNSA. The CDR3 spells CATRRGQGASETQYF. CDR3 DNA sequence: TGTGCCACCAGGCGAGGACAGGGGGCCAGTGAGACCCAGTACTTC.

This clone was counted once. This rearrangement joins TRBV5-4 to TRBJ2-7, with 7 bases aligning to TRBD1. Germline V gene sequence: CDR1 SGHNT, CDR2 YYREEE (reference sequence). After removal of 4 bases from V and 3 bases from J, the junction contained 7 bases not matched to a gene. The CDR3 loop spans 14 amino acids. The DNA of the CDR3 is TGTGCCAGCAGCGCTTCGGGACAGCTCTACGAGCAGTACTTC. Its translation: CASSASGQLYEQYF. The whole variable domain, remainder taken from reference TRBV5-4 and TRBJ2-7, is ETGVTQSPTHLIKTRGQQVTLRCSSQSGHNTVSWYQQALGQGPQFIFQYYREEENGRGNFPPRFSGLQFPNYSSELNVNALELDDSALYLCASSASGQLYEQYFGPGTRLTVT.

The chain carries TRBV30 and TRBJ1-3; the D is unclear. V lost 5 bases to trimming and J lost 5 bases, with 4 bases between them. The CDR3 has 10 amino acids. Germline V lookup: CDR1 GTSNPN, CDR2 SVGIG (reference sequence). CDR3 nucleotides: TGTGCCTGGGGTAGAAACACCATATATTTT. Amino acid sequence: CAWGRNTIYF.

The chain joins TRBV30 to TRBJ1-6; 7 bases line up with TRBD1. CDR1 GTSNPN and CDR2 SVGIG come from the germline V gene (reference sequence). This CDR3 is 13 amino acids long. The V and J ends lost 3 bases and 7 bases, in that order; junction bases with no gene match: 3. CDR3 sequence: CAWRGDRNSPLHF. For the CDR3, the DNA is TGTGCCTGGAGGGGGGACAGAAATTCACCCCTCCACTTT.

The V call is TRBV18, the J call TRBJ2-7; the D gene is possibly TRBD1 (5 bases). Trimming took off 3 bases at V and 6 bases at J, with 15 bases between the two ends. Germline V gene lookup returns CDR1 KGHSH and CDR2 LQKENI. This CDR3 contains 14 residues. This chain's CDR3 is CASSPPLGHLEQYF. DNA for the CDR3: TGTGCCAGCTCACCCCCGTTGGGGCACCTCGAGCAGTACTTC.

This clone was seen a handful of times. This sequence joins TRBV4-3 and TRBJ2-6; 9 bases line up with TRBD2. Looked up from germline, CDR1 is LGHNA and CDR2 is YSLEER. V was clipped by 1 base and J by 0 bases; unmatched bases: 1. There are 17 residues in the CDR3. CDR3 region: CASSQGTSVSGANVLTF. CDR3 sequence (DNA): TGCGCCAGCAGCCAAGGGACTAGCGTCTCTGGGGCCAACGTCCTGACTTTC.